These 15 T cell receptor beta chains share one sample of origin, sequenced in a study of shared clonotypes between healthy human individuals. TCRdb's copy holds only in-frame clones and misses some; the assay was immunoSEQ multiplex PCR. The sample comprises millions of clones, about 93% of which are singletons, and 1.5% to 2% rests with the top ten. In the naive CD8 group, cells lacked CD45RO and were positively selected for CCR7, so terminally differentiated effector memory CD45RA+ cells were left out. Specimen: naive CD8+ T cells from PBMCs. The receptors come from a man younger than 35 in good health. Some clones in this sample may be carry-over from other donors' samples.

This clone was detected only a few times. The CDR3: CASSPPPANTEAFF. CDR3 in DNA: TGTGCCAGTAGTCCCCCTCCAGCGAACACTGAAGCTTTCTTT. The chain recombines TRBV19 with TRBJ1-1; D unclear. CDR3 length: 14 amino acids. V shed 5 bases and J shed 1 base, with 11 bases lying between them. Germline lookup yields CDR1 LNHDA and CDR2 SQIVND (reference sequence).

The CDR3 loop reads CASRAEGSAYNEQFF. The CDR3, as DNA: TGTGCCAGCAGGGCGGAGGGGTCCGCGTACAATGAGCAGTTCTTC. The chain recombines TRBV11-2 with TRBJ2-1; a possible D gene is TRBD2 (6 bases). V was trimmed by 6 bases and J by 4 bases, leaving 16 bases between them. The germline CDR1 and CDR2 sequences are SGHAT and FQNNGV. There are 15 residues in the CDR3.

J is TRBJ2-1 and V is TRBV14, with 9 bases matching TRBD1. The CDR3 spans 15 residues. Germline V CDR1 and CDR2: SGHDN, FVKESK. J lost 3 bases, V lost 3 bases, and 3 bases had no gene match. The CDR3 DNA sequence: TGTGCCAGCAGCCACCGGGACAGGGACTACAATGAGCAGTTCTTC. As protein: CASSHRDRDYNEQFF.

The genes are TRBV29-1 and TRBJ1-1, with D possibly TRBD1 on 5 matching bases. V was clipped by 1 base and J by 8 bases, with 17 bases between them. The CDR3 consists of 14 residues. CDR1 SQVTM and CDR2 ANQGSEA come from the germline V gene. The CDR3 region is CSVEGGSGVWEAFF. As DNA, the CDR3 is TGCAGCGTTGAAGGGGGCTCGGGGGTCTGGGAAGCTTTCTTT.

The chain has TRBV25-1 and TRBJ2-3; D not resolved. This CDR3 is built from 14 residues. Between the trimmed V and J ends, which lost 1 base and 2 bases, there was a span of 7 bases. Germline V CDR1 and CDR2: MGHDK, SYGVNS. This CDR3 is CASSELIFTDTQYF. The CDR3, as DNA: TGTGCCAGCAGTGAATTAATTTTCACAGATACGCAGTATTTT.

The chain carries TRBV5-1 and TRBJ1-1; 9 nucleotides line up with TRBD1. V gave up 3 bases and J gave up 5 bases; unmatched junction bases: 5. The length of the CDR3 is 14 residues. Per germline, CDR1 SGHRS and CDR2 YFSETQ. The CDR3 loop reads CASSWDRAKTEAFF. The CDR3, as DNA: TGCGCCAGCAGCTGGGACAGGGCCAAGACTGAAGCTTTCTTT.

This chain joins TRBV29-1 and TRBJ1-2, with D possibly being TRBD1 (6 bases). The ends were cut back, 5 bases at V and 8 bases at J, with 18 bases in the middle. Germline lookup yields CDR1 SQVTM and CDR2 ANQGSEA. The CDR3 runs 13 residues. DNA of the CDR3: TGCAGCGTTAAAAACAGGGAGAAAGAAGGCTACACCTTC. It yields the protein CSVKNREKEGYTF.

The chain is built from TRBV18 and TRBJ2-7; D is perhaps TRBD1 or TRBD2 (7 bases each). The CDR3 contains 15 residues. Trimming took off 4 bases at V and 3 bases at J, with 16 bases between the two ends. CDR1 KGHSH and CDR2 LQKENI come from the germline V gene. CDR3 sequence (DNA): TGTGCCAGCTCACTCGGGACAGCGGGATACTACGAGCAGTACTTC. This sequence encodes CASSLGTAGYYEQYF.

J is TRBJ2-7 and V is TRBV6-6; D is undetermined. Germline V lookup: CDR1 MNHNY, CDR2 SVGAGI (reference sequence). The V end was cut by 5 bases, the J end by 5 bases, with 13 bases between. This CDR3 is 13 amino acids long. The CDR3 protein is CASSNRHWDEQYF. In DNA, the CDR3 is TGTGCCAGCAGTAATCGGCATTGGGACGAGCAGTACTTC.

The chain recombines TRBV4-3 with TRBJ2-3, with 7 bases fitting TRBD2. Germline trimming cut 1 base from V and 2 bases from J; bases unmatched to any gene: 9. CDR3 length equals 17 residues. Germline CDR1 LGHNA, CDR2 YSLEER. The CDR3 loop is CASSQGGDYPVTDTQYF. The CDR3 DNA sequence: TGCGCCAGCAGCCAAGGGGGGGACTACCCTGTCACAGATACGCAGTATTTT.

V and J are TRBV7-2 and TRBJ2-7; no reliable D call. V dropped 5 bases and J dropped 7 bases, with 12 bases sitting between them. Per the germline V gene, CDR1 is SGHTA and CDR2 is FQGNSA. This CDR3 has 12 amino acids. The CDR3 region has the DNA TGTGCCAGCAGCCCTAGGAGTGAGGAGCAGTACTTC. Translated, it gives CASSPRSEEQYF.

A note on this clone: The same CDR3 can be traced to other DNA sequences in this sample. V gene TRBV29-1 combines with J gene TRBJ2-7; no clear D gene. Germline-derived CDR1 and CDR2 are SQVTM and ANQGSEA. The length of the CDR3 is 11 residues. The V and J ends lost 6 bases and 0 bases respectively, with 6 bases between them. CDR3 protein: CSVRVSYEQYF. Here the CDR3 DNA reads TGCAGCGTAAGGGTCTCCTACGAGCAGTACTTC.

This clone appeared once. The chain links TRBV11-2 to TRBJ1-3; perhaps TRBD1 as D (6 bases). The V gene lost 2 bases and the J gene lost 4 bases, with 18 bases spanning the gap. CDR1 and CDR2 (germline): SGHAT, FQNNGV. The CDR3 totals 17 residues. CDR3: CASSLSDRTGPGNTIYF. The CDR3 nucleotides are TGTGCCAGCAGCTTATCCGACCGCACAGGGCCCGGAAACACCATATATTTT.

The gene calls are TRBV27 and TRBJ2-3; tentative D call: TRBD2 (5 bases). The CDR3 extends over 14 amino acids. Trimming removed 2 bases at V and 6 bases at J, with 12 bases between. Looked up from germline, CDR1 is MNHEY and CDR2 is SMNVEV (reference sequence). The CDR3 sequence: CASSLPRTGDTQYF. The CDR3 nucleotides are TGTGCCAGCAGTTTACCCAGAACGGGGGATACGCAGTATTTT.

In the case of this clone: Other DNA sequences in the same sample also yield this CDR3. The chain recombines TRBV29-1 with TRBJ1-2; no definite D call. Germline loops: CDR1 SQVTM, CDR2 ANQGSEA. The CDR3 is made up of 10 amino acids. The V end lost 4 bases, the J end lost 8 bases, and 8 bases lay between the germline ends. The CDR3 here is CSVGGYGYTF. CDR3 coding DNA: TGCAGCGTTGGGGGTTACGGCTACACCTTC.